This passage covers 27 T cell receptor beta chains from one sample sequenced in a study of post-analysis software for immune sequencing data. Study observations and caveats: In patients, four to six TRBV segments were more frequent than in controls, with TRBV5-6, TRBV5-1 and TRBV20-1 among them.

Their recognized antigens are unknown. The TCR beta cDNA libraries contained unique molecular identifiers. TCRdb re-analysed the PCR reads in MiXCR, keeping a single row per CDR3 protein. The sample carries hundreds of thousands of distinct CDR3 sequences, about 40% recorded once. The specimen sequenced was blood. These receptors were collected from a girl aged 10 to 17 with multiple sclerosis.

The rearrangement uses TRBV5-5 and TRBJ2-7; possible D gene TRBD2, 6 bases. The CDR3 consists of 13 residues. Germline loops: CDR1 SGHKS, CDR2 YYEKEE (reference sequence). The V and J ends lost 4 bases and 7 bases respectively, with 15 bases between them. As DNA, the CDR3 is TGTGCCAGCAGCGTGGGACCTCGGGGGGAGCAGTACTTC. Amino acid sequence: CASSVGPRGEQYF.

This sequence joins TRBV7-9 and TRBJ1-2, with D unclear. CDR1 is SEHNR and CDR2 is FQNEAQ in the germline V gene (reference sequence). This CDR3 region has 12 residues. Deletions cut 3 bases from V and 6 bases from J, with 8 bases between. CDR3 residues: CASSFRDNGYTF. The CDR3 coding sequence is TGTGCCAGCAGCTTTAGGGATAATGGCTACACCTTC.

As for this clonotype: A junction boundary mismatches the germline segment, possibly from a read error. The chain combines TRBV12-3 or TRBV12-4 with TRBJ2-1; TRBD2 agrees at 10 bases. The length of the CDR3 is 17 residues. The CDR3 DNA sequence: TGTGCCAGCAGTTTACGGCTAGCGGGGGCAAAGTACAATGAGCAGGTCTTC. This gives the protein CASSLRLAGAKYNEQVF.

The rearrangement uses TRBV20-1 and TRBJ2-1; D is perhaps TRBD2 (6 bases). This CDR3 comprises 11 residues. The V end lost 6 bases, the J end lost 9 bases, and 12 bases lay between the germline ends. Germline V gene lookup returns CDR1 DFQATT and CDR2 SNEGSKA (reference sequence). The CDR3 reads CSAWRAGEQFF. The CDR3 nucleotides are TGCAGTGCATGGAGGGCCGGTGAGCAGTTCTTC.

V is TRBV5-1 and J is TRBJ2-3, with 10 bases aligning to TRBD2. Germline CDR1 and CDR2: SGHRS and YFSETQ. The CDR3 runs 17 residues. After removal of 1 base from V and 2 bases from J, the junction contained 7 bases not matched to a gene. This CDR3 is CASSLLTSGASTDTQYF. In DNA form, the CDR3 reads TGCGCCAGCAGCTTGCTTACTAGCGGGGCTTCCACAGATACGCAGTATTTT.

The chain is built from TRBV5-1 and TRBJ2-7, with D perhaps assigned TRBD1 or TRBD2 (6 bases each). The germline V and J ends were trimmed by 1 base and 5 bases, with 16 bases remaining between them. Germline assignment: CDR1 SGHRS and CDR2 YFSETQ. This CDR3 is 15 amino acids long. CDR3 amino acids: CASSLSMGGQDEQYF. In nucleotides, the CDR3 is TGCGCCAGCAGCTTGAGTATGGGGGGCCAAGACGAGCAGTACTTC.

The chain links TRBV11-3 to TRBJ2-4; 7 bases line up with TRBD1. The junction had 9 bases not matched to a gene; V was cut back by 1 base and J by 0 bases. The CDR3 runs to 18 residues. Germline V gives CDR1 SGHNT, CDR2 YENEEA. CDR3 amino acids: CASSLGQQGKLAKNIQYF. For the CDR3, the DNA is TGTGCCAGCAGCTTAGGTCAACAGGGGAAACTAGCCAAAAACATTCAGTACTTC.

The sample holds a few counts of this clonotype. The gene calls are TRBV6-5 and TRBJ2-3; D may be TRBD2 (6 bases). The V and J ends lost 10 bases and 2 bases respectively, with 19 bases between them. CDR1 is MNHEY, CDR2 SVGAGI, per germline. The CDR3 length is 15 residues. CDR3 sequence: CATRKLSGNTDTQYF. The CDR3 bases are TGTGCCACCCGGAAGCTTAGCGGAAACACAGATACGCAGTATTTT.

This clonotype turned up a few times. The chain combines TRBV20-1 with TRBJ2-5; 9 bases agree with TRBD2. The closer fit of TRBJ2-7 to the DNA end suggests the J call may be wrong. This CDR3 comprises 14 residues. CDR1 is DFQATT, CDR2 SNEGSKA, per germline (reference sequence). For the CDR3, the DNA is TGCAGTGCCACCTTAGCGGGGGCTCCCTACGAGCAGTACTTC. Protein sequence: CSATLAGAPYEQYF.

Many counts were recorded for this clonotype. The CDR3 region has the DNA TGTGCCAGCAGTCCTCAGGGGGCATCGGTCGAGCAGTACTTC. It encodes CASSPQGASVEQYF. The V call is TRBV12-3 or TRBV12-4, the J call TRBJ2-7; 8 bases are a match to TRBD1. The junction had 9 bases not matched to a gene; V was cut back by 5 bases and J by 6 bases. This CDR3 is 14 amino acids long.

Notes on this clonotype: The junction differs from germline at one of its ends, possibly a read error. This chain connects TRBV7-2 to TRBJ2-7; 13 bases are shared with TRBD2. This CDR3 region has 16 residues. Germline V gives CDR1 SGHTA, CDR2 FQGNSA. The CDR3 bases are TGTGCCAGCAGCTCCGGACTAGCGGGAGCGTCCTACGAGCAGTGCTTC. It specifies CASSSGLAGASYEQCF.

This clonotype was seen only a few times. This sequence joins TRBV2 and TRBJ2-7, with 13 bases lining up with TRBD2. Germline loops: CDR1 SNHLY, CDR2 FYNNEI. This CDR3 has 14 residues. The V segment lost 3 bases and the J segment 7 bases; nucleotides outside the gene matches: 3. In nucleotides, the CDR3 is TGTGCCAGCAGTGAGGGGGGACTAGCGGGGGAGCAGTACTTC. Its translation is CASSEGGLAGEQYF.

There are a few counts of this clonotype. The CDR3 spells CSVEAGGWDYGYTF. The CDR3, as DNA: TGCAGCGTTGAAGCAGGGGGCTGGGACTATGGCTACACCTTC. The chain carries TRBV29-1 and TRBJ1-2; 8 bases line up with TRBD1. Germline V gene lookup returns CDR1 SQVTM and CDR2 ANQGSEA. The CDR3 is 14 residues long. V shed 1 base and J 3 bases; nucleotides not matched to a gene: 4.

This chain uses TRBV5-1 with TRBJ2-7; 10 positions agree with TRBD1. The CDR3 is 14 amino acids. Germline-derived CDR1 and CDR2 are SGHRS and YFSETQ. J lost 4 bases, V lost 5 bases, and 6 bases had no gene match. The CDR3 spells CASRQGQGEYEQYF. The CDR3 coding sequence is TGCGCCAGCAGACAAGGACAGGGGGAGTACGAGCAGTACTTC.

The chain has TRBV7-2 and TRBJ2-5; D is ambiguous. V gave up 4 bases and J gave up 5 bases, with 14 bases separating them. Germline V gene data show CDR1 as SGHTA and CDR2 as FQGNSA. The CDR3 has 14 residues. This chain's CDR3 is CASSSPPIEETQYF. CDR3 nucleotide sequence: TGTGCCAGCAGCTCCCCCCCAATTGAGGAGACCCAGTACTTC.

This clonotype was counted only a few times. The rearrangement links TRBV5-1 to TRBJ2-1; the match to TRBD2 covers 9 bases. The CDR3 is made up of 15 amino acids. V dropped 1 base and J dropped 4; count of bases not matched to a gene: 3. Germline lookup yields CDR1 SGHRS and CDR2 YFSETQ. CDR3 sequence reads: CASSLNLAGYNEQFF. CDR3 in DNA: TGCGCCAGCAGCTTGAATCTAGCGGGGTACAATGAGCAGTTCTTC.

This clonotype was seen a handful of times. The V and J genes are TRBV9 and TRBJ2-7; no reliable D call. The CDR3 extends over 12 amino acids. The germline V and J ends were trimmed by 0 bases and 4 bases, with 5 bases remaining between them. Germline V CDR1 and CDR2: SGDLS, YYNGEE. The CDR3 loop reads CASSVEGYEQYF. In DNA form, the CDR3 reads TGTGCCAGCAGCGTAGAAGGATACGAGCAGTACTTC.

This sequence joins TRBV4-1 and TRBJ2-5; 9 bases match TRBD2. Per germline, CDR1 MGHRA and CDR2 YSYEKL. CDR3 length: 17 amino acids. The V and J ends lost 0 bases and 5 bases, in that order; junction bases with no gene match: 10. The DNA of the CDR3 is TGCGCCAGCAGCCAAGAAGCGGTTAGCGGGAGTATCGAGACCCAGTACTTC. Its translation is CASSQEAVSGSIETQYF.

The V and J genes are TRBV29-1 and TRBJ1-2, with 7 bases lining up with TRBD1. This CDR3 contains 17 residues. Germline V gene sequence: CDR1 SQVTM, CDR2 ANQGSEA. The trim removed 0 bases at V and 6 bases at J, leaving 16 bases unmatched. CDR3: CSVEDHGTATLNHGYTF. CDR3 bases: TGCAGCGTTGAAGATCATGGGACAGCTACCCTAAACCATGGCTACACCTTC.

This clonotype was seen more than once but under ten times. In DNA, the CDR3 is TGTGCCAGCAGTTCAACAGGGACTGTGGCCGCTTTCTTT. Translation: CASSSTGTVAAFF. V and J are TRBV6-5 and TRBJ1-1; D possibly corresponds to TRBD1 (6 bases). V shed 4 bases and J shed 11 bases, with 17 bases lying between them. CDR3 length equals 13 residues. Germline CDR1 MNHEY, CDR2 SVGAGI.

The rearrangement uses TRBV29-1 and TRBJ1-1; 8 nucleotides line up with TRBD1. The ends lost 7 bases at V and 4 bases at J; junction bases unmatched: 8. The CDR3 contains 13 residues. Germline CDR1 and CDR2: SQVTM and ANQGSEA. CDR3 in amino acids: CSAMGQESTEAFF. The CDR3 DNA sequence: TGCAGCGCCATGGGACAGGAGAGCACTGAAGCTTTCTTT.

The rearrangement uses TRBV7-2 and TRBJ1-2; D not certain. Germline V gene sequence: CDR1 SGHTA, CDR2 FQGNSA. The CDR3 sequence is 13 residues long. V dropped 6 bases and J dropped 5 bases, with 13 bases sitting between them. The CDR3 bases are TGTGCCAGCAGTACTCCAATCACGTATGGCTACACCTTC. Its protein product is CASSTPITYGYTF.

The genes are TRBV12-3 or TRBV12-4 and TRBJ2-7, with TRBD2 matching over 7 bases. V trimming: 3 bases; J trimming: 7 bases; junction bases outside the gene matches: 6. The CDR3 is 13 amino acids. The DNA of the CDR3 is TGTGCCAGCAGTTTGTGGGGACTAACAGAGCAGTACTTC. It yields the protein CASSLWGLTEQYF.

The rearrangement uses TRBV12-3 or TRBV12-4 and TRBJ2-1; D is possibly TRBD2 (5 bases). The CDR3 extends over 16 amino acids. Trimming left V 7 bases short and J 4 bases short, with 20 bases between. The CDR3: CASTSLGGADYNEQFF. The CDR3 nucleotides are TGTGCCAGCACTTCCCTCGGTGGAGCGGATTACAATGAGCAGTTCTTC.

This sequence joins TRBV9 and TRBJ2-5; perhaps TRBD2 as D (6 bases). Germline V gives CDR1 SGDLS, CDR2 YYNGEE. V shed 3 bases and J shed 3 bases, with 12 bases lying between them. The CDR3 sequence is 14 residues long. The CDR3: CASSAGWGEETQYF. CDR3 coding DNA: TGTGCCAGCAGCGCAGGGTGGGGGGAAGAGACCCAGTACTTC.

This clonotype was seen a handful of times. V usage is TRBV11-1 and J usage is TRBJ2-3; D possibly corresponds to TRBD2 (5 bases). V lost 7 bases and J lost 2, with 13 bases in between. The CDR3 runs 14 residues. The germline gives CDR1 SGHAT, CDR2 FQDESV (reference sequence). Written as DNA, the CDR3 is TGTGCCAGCACCGAGGGAATGTTCACAGATACGCAGTATTTT. Protein sequence: CASTEGMFTDTQYF. Together with reference TRBV11-1 and TRBJ2-3, the CDR3 gives the full variable domain: EAEVAQSPRYKITEKSQAVAFWCDPISGHATLYWYRQILGQGPELLVQFQDESVVDDSQLPKDRFSAERLKGVDSTLKIQPAELGDSAMYLCASTEGMFTDTQYFGPGTRLTVL.

The chain links TRBV5-1 to TRBJ2-5; 9 bases map to TRBD2. Germline-derived CDR1 and CDR2 are SGHRS and YFSETQ. The V gene end was trimmed by 5 bases and the J gene end by 11 bases; junction bases not matched to a gene: 22. The CDR3 totals 17 residues. The CDR3 sequence: CASSRTVVAGVLGEQYF. As DNA, the CDR3 is TGCGCCAGCAGTCGAACGGTGGTAGCGGGAGTTCTGGGGGAGCAGTACTTC.